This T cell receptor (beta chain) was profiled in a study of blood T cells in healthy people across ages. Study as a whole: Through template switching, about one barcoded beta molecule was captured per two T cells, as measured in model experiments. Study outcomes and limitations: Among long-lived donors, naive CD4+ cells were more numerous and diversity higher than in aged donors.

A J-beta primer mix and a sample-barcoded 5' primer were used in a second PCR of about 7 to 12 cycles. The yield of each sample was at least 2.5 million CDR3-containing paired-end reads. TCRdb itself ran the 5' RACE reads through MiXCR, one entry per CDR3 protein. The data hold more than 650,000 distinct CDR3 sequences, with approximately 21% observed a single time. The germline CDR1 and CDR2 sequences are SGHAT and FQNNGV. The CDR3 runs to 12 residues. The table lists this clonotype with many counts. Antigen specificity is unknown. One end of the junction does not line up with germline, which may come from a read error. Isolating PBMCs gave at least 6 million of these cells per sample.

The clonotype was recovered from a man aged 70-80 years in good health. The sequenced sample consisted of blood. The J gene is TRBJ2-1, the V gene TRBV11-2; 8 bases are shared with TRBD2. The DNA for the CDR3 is TGTGCCAGCAGTTTAGCGGGAAATGAGCAGTTCTTC. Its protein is CASSLAGNEQFF.